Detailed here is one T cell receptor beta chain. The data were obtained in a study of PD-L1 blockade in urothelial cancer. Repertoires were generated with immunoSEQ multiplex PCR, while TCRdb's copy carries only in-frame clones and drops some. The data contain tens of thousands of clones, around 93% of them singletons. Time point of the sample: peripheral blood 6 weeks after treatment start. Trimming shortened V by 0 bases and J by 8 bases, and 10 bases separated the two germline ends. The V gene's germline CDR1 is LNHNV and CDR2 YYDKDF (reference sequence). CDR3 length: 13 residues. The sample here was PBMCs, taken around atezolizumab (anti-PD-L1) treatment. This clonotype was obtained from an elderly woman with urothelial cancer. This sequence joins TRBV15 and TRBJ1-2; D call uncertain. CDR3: CATSREGQRGYTF. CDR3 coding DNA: TGTGCCACCAGCAGAGAGGGCCAACGCGGCTACACCTTC.